The T cell receptor beta chain described here comes from a study of Ad26.COV2.S vaccination and SARS-CoV-2 variants. Produced via immunoSEQ multiplex PCR; TCRdb's table is partial and in-frame only. This table holds more than 350,000 clones, 90% found once. This CDR3 region has 13 residues. CDR1 KGHSH and CDR2 LQKENI come from the germline V gene. J lost 6 bases, V lost 6 bases, and 4 bases had no gene match. Treatment given: some 20 received Ad26.COV2.S at low or high dose, single or two shots; 5 received placebo; per-sample allocation not given. Specimen acquisition occurred on day 63 following the initial vaccine or placebo injection. This Boston cohort included adults aged 18-55 years. Its platform was an Ad26 vector, and its expressed antigen was Wuhan-strain SARS-CoV-2 spike. Details on this clone: This CDR3 is also generated by other DNA sequences in the sample.

V is TRBV18 and J is TRBJ1-4; 7 bases line up with TRBD1. This sequence was found in a person aged 18 to 65 who received the Ad26.COV2.S COVID-19 vaccine or a placebo. The specimen comprised peripheral blood, sampled in a trial of Ad26.COV2.S vaccine versus placebo. This CDR3 is CASSPGQDEKLFF. The CDR3 DNA reads TGTGCCAGCTCCCCCGGACAGGATGAAAAACTGTTTTTT.